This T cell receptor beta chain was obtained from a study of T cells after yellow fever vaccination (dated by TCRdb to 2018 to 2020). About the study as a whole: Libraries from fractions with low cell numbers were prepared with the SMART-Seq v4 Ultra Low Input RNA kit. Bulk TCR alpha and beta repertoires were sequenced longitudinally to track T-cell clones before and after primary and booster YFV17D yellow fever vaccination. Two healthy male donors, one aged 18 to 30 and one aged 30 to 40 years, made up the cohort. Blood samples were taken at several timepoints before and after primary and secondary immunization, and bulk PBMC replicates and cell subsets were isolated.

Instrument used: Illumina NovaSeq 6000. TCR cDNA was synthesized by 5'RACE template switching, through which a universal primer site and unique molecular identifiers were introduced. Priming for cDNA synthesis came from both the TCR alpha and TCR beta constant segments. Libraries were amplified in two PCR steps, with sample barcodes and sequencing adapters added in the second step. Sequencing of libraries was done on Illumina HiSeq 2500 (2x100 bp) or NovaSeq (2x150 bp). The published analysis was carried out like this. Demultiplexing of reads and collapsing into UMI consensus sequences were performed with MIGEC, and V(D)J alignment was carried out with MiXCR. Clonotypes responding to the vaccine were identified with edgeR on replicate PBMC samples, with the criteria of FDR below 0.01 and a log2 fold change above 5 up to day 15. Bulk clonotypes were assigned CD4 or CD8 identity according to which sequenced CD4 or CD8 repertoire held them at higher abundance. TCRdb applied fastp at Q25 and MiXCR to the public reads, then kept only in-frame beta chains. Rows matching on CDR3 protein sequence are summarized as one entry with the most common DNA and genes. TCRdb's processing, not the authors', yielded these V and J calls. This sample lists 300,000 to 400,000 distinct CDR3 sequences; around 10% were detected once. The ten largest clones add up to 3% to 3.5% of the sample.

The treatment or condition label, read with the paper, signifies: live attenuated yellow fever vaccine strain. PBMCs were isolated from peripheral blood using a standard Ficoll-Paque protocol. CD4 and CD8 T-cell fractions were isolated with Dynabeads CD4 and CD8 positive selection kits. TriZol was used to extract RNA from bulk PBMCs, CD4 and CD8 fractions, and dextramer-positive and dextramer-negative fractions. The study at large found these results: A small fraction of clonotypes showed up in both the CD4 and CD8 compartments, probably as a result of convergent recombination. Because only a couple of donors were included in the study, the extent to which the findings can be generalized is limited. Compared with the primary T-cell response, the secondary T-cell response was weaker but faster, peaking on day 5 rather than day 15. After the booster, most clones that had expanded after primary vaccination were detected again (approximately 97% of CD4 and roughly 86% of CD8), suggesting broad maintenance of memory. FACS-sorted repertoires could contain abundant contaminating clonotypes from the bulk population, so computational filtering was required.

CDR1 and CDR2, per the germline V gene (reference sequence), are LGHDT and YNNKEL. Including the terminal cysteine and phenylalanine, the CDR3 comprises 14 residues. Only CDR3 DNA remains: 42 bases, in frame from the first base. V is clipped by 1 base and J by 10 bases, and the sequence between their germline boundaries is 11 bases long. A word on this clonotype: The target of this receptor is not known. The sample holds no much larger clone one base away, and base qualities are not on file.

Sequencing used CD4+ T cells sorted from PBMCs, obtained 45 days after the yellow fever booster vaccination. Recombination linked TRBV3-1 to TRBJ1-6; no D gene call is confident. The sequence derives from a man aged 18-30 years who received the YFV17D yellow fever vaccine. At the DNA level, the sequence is TGTGCCAGCAGCCAAGGGGGAATCGGCTCACCCCTCCACTTT. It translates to CASSQGGIGSPLHF.